One and the same sample provided the 17 T cell receptor beta chains below, sequenced in a study of cytomegalovirus exposure and HLA in healthy donors. Sequencing used immunoSEQ multiplex PCR; TCRdb keeps in-frame clones, though not all of them. The sample lists about 160,000 clones, roughly 96% occurring once. The sample consisted of PBMCs. The receptors shown here come from a woman aged 18-29 years in good health and CMV-seronegative.

The V gene is TRBV27, the J gene TRBJ2-3; a possible D gene is TRBD2 (5 bases). This CDR3 is 13 amino acids long. CDR1 is MNHEY, CDR2 SMNVEV, per germline (reference sequence). V was cut by 4 bases and J by 5 bases, with 10 bases left in between. CDR3 bases: TGTGCCAGCAGTTCGGTGGCGGGAGATACGCAGTATTTT. The encoded protein is CASSSVAGDTQYF.

The genes are TRBV7-6 and TRBJ1-4, with D possibly matching TRBD1 (5 bases). The V gene lost 4 bases and the J gene lost 8 bases, with 20 bases spanning the gap. The length of the CDR3 is 16 residues. Germline CDR1 and CDR2: SGHVS and FNYEAQ. The CDR3 sequence: CASSSRRGGLREKLFF. The CDR3 DNA reads as TGTGCCAGCAGCTCCAGGCGGGGGGGGTTAAGGGAAAAACTGTTTTTT.

V and J are TRBV18 and TRBJ2-7; the match to TRBD1 covers 11 bases. V trimming: 8 bases; J trimming: 4 bases; junction bases outside the gene matches: 1. The CDR3 covers 12 residues. Germline V gene sequence: CDR1 KGHSH, CDR2 LQKENI. The CDR3 nucleotides are TGTGCCAGCGGACAGGGGGCATACGAGCAGTACTTC. It encodes CASGQGAYEQYF.

The genes are TRBV4-3 and TRBJ2-7; TRBD1 aligns across 9 bases. V lost 4 bases, J lost 5 bases, and 9 bases stayed unmatched. Germline lookup yields CDR1 LGHNA and CDR2 YSLEER. CDR3 length equals 15 residues. In DNA, the CDR3 is TGCGCCAGCAGCCCCTCTTCGGACAGGGGCCACGAGCAGTACTTC. Its translation is CASSPSSDRGHEQYF.

V gene TRBV2 combines with J gene TRBJ2-5, with TRBD2 identical over 12 bases. The germline CDR1 and CDR2 sequences are SNHLY and FYNNEI. The CDR3 totals 16 residues. V shed 7 bases, J shed 0 bases, and the junction held 6 bases outside the gene matches. The CDR3 spells CASKTSGGGNQETQYF. The CDR3 bases are TGTGCCAGCAAGACTAGCGGGGGTGGGAACCAAGAGACCCAGTACTTC. Full variable domain (outside the CDR3, taken from reference TRBV2 and TRBJ2-5): EPEVTQTPSHQVTQMGQEVILRCVPISNHLYFYWYRQILGQKVEFLVSFYNNEISEKSEIFDDQFSVERPDGSNFTLKIRSTKLEDSAMYFCASKTSGGGNQETQYFGPGTRLLVL.

The V gene is TRBV27, the J gene TRBJ2-7, with a tentative D call TRBD1 (6 bases). V lost 6 bases and J 1 base, leaving 13 bases between the germline ends. Germline V gene lookup returns CDR1 MNHEY and CDR2 SMNVEV (reference sequence). This CDR3 has 14 amino acids. CDR3 bases: TGTGCCAGCAGCTCGGACAGCAATTCCTACGAGCAGTACTTC. Residues: CASSSDSNSYEQYF.

The chain uses TRBV30 and TRBJ1-6; 7 nucleotides match TRBD1. Germline assignment: CDR1 GTSNPN and CDR2 SVGIG (reference sequence). The CDR3 length is 13 residues. J was trimmed by 7 bases and V by 5 bases; bases with no gene match: 5. The CDR3, as DNA: TGTGCCTGGGCGAGGGACAGAAATTCACCCCTCCACTTT. Its translation: CAWARDRNSPLHF.

The chain links TRBV27 to TRBJ1-1; unclear D gene. Germline V gene sequence: CDR1 MNHEY, CDR2 SMNVEV (reference sequence). Trimming cost V 1 base and J 7 bases, with 16 bases left between them. This CDR3 has 15 residues. CDR3 nucleotides: TGTGCCAGCAGTTTATTTGGGCCGGGGATTGGTGAAGCTTTCTTT. Its translation: CASSLFGPGIGEAFF.

CDR3 coding DNA: TGTGCCAGCAGCTCCCACCGACAGGGCACTGAAGCTTTCTTT. Its protein product is CASSSHRQGTEAFF. The rearrangement joins TRBV7-9 to TRBJ1-1; 7 nucleotides match TRBD1. This CDR3 has 14 amino acids. Germline V gene data show CDR1 as SEHNR and CDR2 as FQNEAQ (reference sequence). V lost 4 bases to trimming and J lost 4 bases; unmatched junction nucleotides: 6.

The chain has TRBV9 and TRBJ2-1; D is unclear. Trimming took 0 bases from V and 0 from J, leaving 10 bases between them. This CDR3 comprises 16 residues. Germline V CDR1 and CDR2: SGDLS, YYNGEE. CDR3 in amino acids: CASSVGAGASYNEQFF. CDR3 bases: TGTGCCAGCAGCGTAGGAGCAGGCGCCTCCTACAATGAGCAGTTCTTC.

This clone was detected only once. The chain recombines TRBV9 with TRBJ2-3, with a possible D match to TRBD2 (6 bases). Germline CDR1 is SGDLS and CDR2 is YYNGEE. Trimming stripped 3 bases from V and 2 bases from J, with 10 bases between. The CDR3 runs to 14 residues. CDR3 region: CASSASGSTDTQYF. For the CDR3, the DNA is TGTGCCAGCAGCGCCAGCGGGTCCACAGATACGCAGTATTTT. The full variable domain, its missing parts supplied by reference TRBV9 and TRBJ2-3, is DSGVTQTPKHLITATGQRVTLRCSPRSGDLSVYWYQQSLDQGLQFLIQYYNGEERAKGNILERFSAQQFPDLHSELNLSSLELGDSALYFCASSASGSTDTQYFGPGTRLTVL.

The chain employs TRBV7-9 and TRBJ1-4; D uncertain. V lost 5 bases and J lost 6, with 16 bases in between. There are 15 residues in the CDR3. The germline gives CDR1 SEHNR, CDR2 FQNEAQ (reference sequence). The CDR3 spells CASSRGRIFDEKLFF. CDR3 sequence (DNA): TGTGCCAGCAGCCGCGGTAGGATATTCGATGAAAAACTGTTTTTT.

The chain couples TRBV5-1 to TRBJ2-5; D uncertain. Germline V lookup: CDR1 SGHRS, CDR2 YFSETQ. V lost 0 bases and J lost 1, with 7 bases in between. CDR3 length equals 14 residues. The CDR3 region is CASSLVHSQETQYF. The CDR3 DNA reads as TGCGCCAGCAGCTTGGTTCACAGCCAAGAGACCCAGTACTTC.

V is TRBV6-5 and J is TRBJ2-7; D perhaps matches TRBD1 (5 bases). The length of the CDR3 is 16 residues. Trimming left V 2 bases short and J 6 bases short, with 20 bases between. The germline V gene has CDR1 MNHEY and CDR2 SVGAGI. This CDR3 is CASSYAEDIPTSEQYF. CDR3 DNA sequence: TGTGCCAGCAGTTACGCTGAGGACATCCCCACCAGCGAGCAGTACTTC.

This clone came up once. The rearrangement uses TRBV29-1 and TRBJ2-3; possibly TRBD2 for D (7 bases). CDR1 SQVTM and CDR2 ANQGSEA come from the germline V gene. The CDR3 is made up of 19 amino acids. Trimming cost V 1 base and J 1 base, with 24 bases left between them. The CDR3 region has the DNA TGCAGCGTTGAAGGGGCGGGGGCCGGGGAGACATGGGGCACAGATACGCAGTATTTT. It translates to CSVEGAGAGETWGTDTQYF.

The rearrangement links TRBV7-2 to TRBJ2-7; D may be TRBD2 (6 bases). The CDR3 length is 15 residues. The germline V gene encodes CDR1 SGHTA and CDR2 FQGNSA. V was pared by 4 bases and J by 4 bases, with 17 bases between. The CDR3: CASSSAGTADYEQYF. CDR3 in DNA: TGTGCCAGCAGCTCGGCCGGGACTGCCGATTACGAGCAGTACTTC.

The V gene is TRBV5-1, the J gene TRBJ1-1; D unclear. V shed 0 bases and J shed 1 base, with 13 bases lying between them. This CDR3 region has 16 residues. Germline values: CDR1 SGHRS, CDR2 YFSETQ. In DNA form, the CDR3 reads TGCGCCAGCAGCTTGGCCGGGGAAGGAAGGAACACTGAAGCTTTCTTT. This encodes CASSLAGEGRNTEAFF.